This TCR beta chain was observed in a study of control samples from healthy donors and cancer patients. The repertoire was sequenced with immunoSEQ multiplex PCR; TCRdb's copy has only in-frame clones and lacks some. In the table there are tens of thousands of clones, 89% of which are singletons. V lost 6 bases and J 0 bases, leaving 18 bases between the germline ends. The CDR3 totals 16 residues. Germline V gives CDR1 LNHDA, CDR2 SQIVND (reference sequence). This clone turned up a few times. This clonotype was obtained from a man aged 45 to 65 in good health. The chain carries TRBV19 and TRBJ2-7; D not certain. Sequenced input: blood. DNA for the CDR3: TGTGCCAGTAGAACAGAACTTAGACCATACTCCTACGAGCAGTACTTC. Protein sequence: CASRTELRPYSYEQYF.